This T cell receptor beta chain was recovered during a study of cytomegalovirus exposure and HLA in healthy donors. Study outcomes and limitations: In an earlier analysis, most TCR beta V segments were productive about 87% or about 30% of the time.

The PCR contained 60 Vbeta and 13 Jbeta primers. Assay used: immunoSEQ multiplex PCR; TCRdb lists only in-frame clones, some missing. The table has more than 150,000 clones, 80% seen once; the top ten hold around 1.9%. Per the germline V gene, CDR1 is SGHVT and CDR2 is SQSDAQ. With 6 bases removed from V and 5 bases from J, the gap between germline ends came to 7 bases. The length of the CDR3 is 12 residues. This clone showed up just once. Antigen specificity is unknown. Sequenced material: PBMCs. The source of this sequence is a woman aged 30 to 39 in good health and CMV-seronegative. The V call is TRBV7-4, the J call TRBJ1-4; D gene unclear. The CDR3 region is CASSDKNEKLFF. In nucleotides, the CDR3 is TGTGCCAGCAGTGACAAAAATGAAAAACTGTTTTTT.